One sample yielded the 10 T cell receptor beta chains listed below, sequenced in a study of blood T cell repertoires in COVID-19. Here immunoSEQ multiplex PCR was the method, and the copy in TCRdb shows in-frame clones only, minus some. The sample has 110,000 or so clones, about 76% seen once. The specimen was peripheral blood. The receptors here all came from an older man with acute or convalescent COVID-19.

The chain links TRBV5-1 to TRBJ2-7, with 9 bases lining up with TRBD1. The V gene's germline CDR1 is SGHRS and CDR2 YFSETQ. Trimming at V came to 4 bases and at J to 9 bases, leaving 14 bases not matched to a gene. The CDR3 has 15 residues. CDR3: CASSPTGTGREVQYF. The CDR3 region has the DNA TGCGCCAGCAGCCCTACGGGGACAGGGAGGGAGGTGCAGTACTTC.

The chain carries TRBV18 and TRBJ2-5; D uncertain. V dropped 0 bases and J dropped 5 bases, with 7 bases sitting between them. The CDR3 sequence is 13 residues long. Germline lookup yields CDR1 KGHSH and CDR2 LQKENI. CDR3 sequence (DNA): TGTGCCAGCTCACCACCGCCCCGGGAGACCCAGTACTTC. Translated, it gives CASSPPPRETQYF.

The chain uses TRBV5-1 and TRBJ2-3; 8 nucleotides agree with TRBD2. The CDR3 totals 15 residues. With 0 bases clipped from V and 4 bases from J, the junction kept 4 bases outside the gene matches. Germline V gene sequence: CDR1 SGHRS, CDR2 YFSETQ. The CDR3 sequence is CASSLAGTRPDTQYF. The CDR3 region has the DNA TGCGCCAGCAGCTTGGCCGGGACTAGGCCAGATACGCAGTATTTT.

Here the CDR3 reads CASSPQGMNTEAFF. Written as DNA, the CDR3 is TGTGCCAGCAGCCCACAGGGGATGAACACTGAAGCTTTCTTT. The chain joins TRBV3-1 (or the pseudogene TRBV3-2) to TRBJ1-1, with TRBD1 matching 7 bases. V was pared by 4 bases and J by 0 bases, with 2 bases of the junction left unmatched. Looked up from germline, CDR1 is LGHDT and CDR2 is YNNKEL (reference sequence). The CDR3 consists of 14 residues.

The J gene is TRBJ2-1, the V gene TRBV12-3 or TRBV12-4; D is ambiguous. The CDR3 consists of 13 residues. V was trimmed by 1 base and J by 5 bases, leaving 6 bases between them. In DNA form, the CDR3 reads TGTGCCAGCAGTTTAGTCCTAAACAATGAGCAGTTCTTC. Amino acid sequence: CASSLVLNNEQFF.

The count of this clone is one. The V and J genes are TRBV9 and TRBJ1-1, with TRBD1 matching over 9 bases. Unmatched junction bases numbered 10, after V lost 3 bases and J lost 10 bases. This CDR3 has 14 residues. Germline CDR1 reads SGDLS; CDR2 reads YYNGEE. The CDR3 DNA sequence: TGTGCCAGCAGCGCAGAACAGGGGGCTAGAGGAGCTTTCTTT. Protein product: CASSAEQGARGAFF.

The rearrangement uses TRBV9 and TRBJ2-1; maybe TRBD1 (6 bases). Germline-derived CDR1 and CDR2 are SGDLS and YYNGEE. Deletions cut 3 bases from V and 6 bases from J, with 10 bases between. This CDR3 contains 13 residues. DNA for the CDR3: TGTGCCAGCAGCGAAGCAGGGGTCAATGAGCAGTTCTTC. Protein: CASSEAGVNEQFF.

This clone has a handful of counts. The genes are TRBV7-2 and TRBJ2-1, with 10 bases that match TRBD2. The CDR3 extends over 17 amino acids. Germline V gene data show CDR1 as SGHTA and CDR2 as FQGNSA. Germline trimming cut 1 base from V and 3 bases from J; bases unmatched to any gene: 6. The CDR3 loop is CASSLGLAGGFYNEQFF. The DNA for the CDR3 is TGTGCCAGCAGCTTAGGCTTAGCGGGGGGTTTCTACAATGAGCAGTTCTTC.

This chain links TRBV3-1 (or the pseudogene TRBV3-2) with TRBJ1-1; 7 bases are a match to TRBD1. The CDR3 is 12 residues long. V lost 4 bases, J lost 10 bases, and 6 bases stayed unmatched. Germline V gives CDR1 LGHDT, CDR2 YNNKEL (reference sequence). CDR3 sequence: CASSLSGTAAFF. As DNA, the CDR3 is TGTGCCAGCAGCCTGTCCGGGACAGCAGCTTTCTTT.

V gene TRBV7-2 combines with J gene TRBJ2-3; 7 nucleotides line up with TRBD1. The V gene's germline CDR1 is SGHTA and CDR2 FQGNSA. Germline trimming cut 4 bases from V and 2 bases from J; bases unmatched to any gene: 9. The CDR3 covers 16 residues. CDR3 protein: CASSSISGGFTDTQYF. As DNA, the CDR3 is TGTGCCAGCAGCTCCATCTCAGGGGGTTTCACAGATACGCAGTATTTT. The variable domain in full, with the rest retrieved from reference TRBV7-2 and TRBJ2-3, is GAGVSQSPSNKVTEKGKDVELRCDPISGHTALYWYRQSLGQGLEFLIYFQGNSAPDKSGLPSDRFSAERTGGSVSTLTIQRTQQEDSAVYLCASSSISGGFTDTQYFGPGTRLTVL.